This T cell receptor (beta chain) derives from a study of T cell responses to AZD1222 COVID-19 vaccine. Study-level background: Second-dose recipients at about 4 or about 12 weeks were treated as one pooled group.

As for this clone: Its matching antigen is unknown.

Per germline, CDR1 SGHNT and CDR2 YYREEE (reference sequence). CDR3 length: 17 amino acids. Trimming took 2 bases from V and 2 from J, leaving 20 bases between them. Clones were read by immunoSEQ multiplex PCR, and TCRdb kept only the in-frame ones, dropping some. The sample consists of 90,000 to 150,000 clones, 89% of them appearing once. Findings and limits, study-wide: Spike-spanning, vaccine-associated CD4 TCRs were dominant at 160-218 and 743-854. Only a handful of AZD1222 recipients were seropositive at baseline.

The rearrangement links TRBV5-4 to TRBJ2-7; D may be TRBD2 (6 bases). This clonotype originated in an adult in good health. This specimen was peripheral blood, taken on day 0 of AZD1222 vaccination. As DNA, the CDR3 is TGTGCCAGCAGCTTCTCTGCGGGGTACCACGCACCCTACGAGCAGTACTTC. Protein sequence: CASSFSAGYHAPYEQYF.